What follows are 15 T cell receptor beta chains derived from one specimen sequenced in a study of naive CD8 T cells in extremely preterm neonates. Study findings and constraints: Relative to older groups, preterm infants had shorter, less trimmed CDR3s with fewer N additions.

Libraries were prepared by immunoSEQ multiplex PCR; TCRdb keeps only in-frame clonotypes and omits some of them. Of some 4,800 clones in the sample, 90% to 95% are singletons; the top ten hold about 0.6%. Samples were taken at extremely preterm deliveries at roughly 23-28 weeks of gestation. No antigen has been identified for these receptors. Sequenced sample: naive CD8+ T cells from cord blood. Receptors were obtained from a boy who was born preterm.

The rearrangement uses TRBV19 and TRBJ2-1; 8 bases map to TRBD1. This CDR3 has 15 residues. In germline, CDR1 is LNHDA, CDR2 SQIVND (reference sequence). V trimming: 8 bases; J trimming: 4 bases; junction bases outside the gene matches: 10. The CDR3 loop is CASYPGGSLYNEQFF. CDR3 nucleotides: TGTGCCAGTTATCCAGGGGGCTCCCTATACAATGAGCAGTTCTTC.

In this sample, this clone turned up once. V usage is TRBV11-2 and J usage is TRBJ2-7; D is undetermined. CDR1 and CDR2 (germline): SGHAT, FQNNGV. Trimming stripped 1 base from V and 0 bases from J, with 7 bases between. The CDR3 has 14 residues. The CDR3 sequence is CASSLGRRSYEQYF. In nucleotides, the CDR3 is TGTGCCAGCAGCTTAGGACGGCGCTCCTACGAGCAGTACTTC.

The chain combines TRBV27 with TRBJ2-7, with 7 bases lining up with TRBD1. Germline trimming cut 6 bases from V and 4 bases from J; bases unmatched to any gene: 0. This CDR3 region has 11 residues. CDR1 MNHEY and CDR2 SMNVEV come from the germline V gene (reference sequence). CDR3 in DNA: TGTGCCAGCAGGACAGGGTACGAGCAGTACTTC. Residues: CASRTGYEQYF.

The V call is TRBV9, the J call TRBJ2-1; 8 bases agree with TRBD2. Looked up from germline, CDR1 is SGDLS and CDR2 is YYNGEE. V lost 4 bases and J lost 6; bases outside the gene matches: 6. The CDR3 runs to 14 residues. Here the CDR3 reads CASSPISGVNEQFF. For the CDR3, the DNA is TGTGCCAGCAGCCCTATTAGCGGGGTCAATGAGCAGTTCTTC.

The chain employs TRBV4-1 and TRBJ2-7; 11 bases are shared with TRBD2. The CDR3 extends over 17 amino acids. J was trimmed by 3 bases and V by 0 bases; bases with no gene match: 7. CDR1 and CDR2 from the germline V gene are MGHRA and YSYEKL. The CDR3 DNA sequence: TGCGCCAGCAGCCAAGATCCCCGACTAGCGGGAAGCTACGAGCAGTACTTC. Its protein product is CASSQDPRLAGSYEQYF.

The chain recombines TRBV5-5 with TRBJ2-3, with no clear D. CDR3 length: 11 residues. CDR1 is SGHKS and CDR2 is YYEKEE in the germline V gene (reference sequence). V was clipped by 0 bases and J by 5 bases, with 1 base between them. CDR3 residues: CASSLGDTQYF. CDR3 sequence (DNA): TGTGCCAGCAGCTTGGGAGATACGCAGTATTTT.

The chain recombines TRBV4-1 with TRBJ1-2; D unclear. Germline V lookup: CDR1 MGHRA, CDR2 YSYEKL. Trimming cost V 1 base and J 2 bases, with 8 bases left between them. The CDR3 runs to 14 residues. This CDR3 is CASSQVGWNYGYTF. The CDR3 coding sequence is TGCGCCAGCAGCCAAGTAGGGTGGAACTATGGCTACACCTTC.

The chain is built from TRBV13 and TRBJ2-1, with 11 bases identical to TRBD1. This CDR3 is built from 14 residues. In germline, CDR1 is PRHDT, CDR2 FYEKMQ (reference sequence). V trimming: 3 bases; J trimming: 8 bases; junction bases outside the gene matches: 3. CDR3: CASSFRTGGDEQFF. The CDR3 bases are TGTGCCAGCAGCTTCAGGACAGGGGGCGATGAGCAGTTCTTC.

The chain joins TRBV27 to TRBJ1-1; D not certain. Germline assignment: CDR1 MNHEY and CDR2 SMNVEV (reference sequence). This CDR3 region has 13 residues. The germline V and J ends were trimmed by 0 bases and 4 bases, with 6 bases remaining between them. The CDR3 DNA reads TGTGCCAGCAGTTTATCGTTGGTCACTGAAGCTTTCTTT. It yields the protein CASSLSLVTEAFF.

The chain is built from TRBV29-1 and TRBJ2-1; 12 bases match TRBD2. The ends lost 7 bases at V and 7 bases at J; junction bases unmatched: 5. The CDR3 spans 13 residues. The germline gives CDR1 SQVTM, CDR2 ANQGSEA. Here the CDR3 DNA reads TGCAGCGCTACCGGGACTAGCGGGAATGAGCAGTTCTTC. Residues: CSATGTSGNEQFF.

This clone was seen a single time. J is TRBJ2-7 and V is TRBV28; 9 nucleotides agree with TRBD1. Unmatched junction bases numbered 4, after V lost 3 bases and J lost 4 bases. CDR1 and CDR2 from the germline V gene are MDHEN and SYDVKM. The CDR3 has 14 residues. The CDR3 here is CASSFPGQGYEQYF. Written as DNA, the CDR3 is TGTGCCAGCAGTTTCCCGGGACAGGGTTACGAGCAGTACTTC.

The gene calls are TRBV9 and TRBJ1-2; no definite D call. Trimming shortened V by 0 bases and J by 4 bases, and 7 bases separated the two germline ends. In germline, CDR1 is SGDLS, CDR2 YYNGEE. This CDR3 is built from 13 residues. In nucleotides, the CDR3 is TGTGCCAGCAGCGTAGAAGAGGGCTATGGCTACACCTTC. This gives the protein CASSVEEGYGYTF.

The chain carries TRBV9 and TRBJ2-5, with D possibly called TRBD1 or TRBD2 (6 bases each). The CDR3 loop spans 14 amino acids. CDR1 SGDLS and CDR2 YYNGEE come from the germline V gene. The ends were cut back, 0 bases at V and 2 bases at J, with 8 bases in the middle. CDR3: CASSVAGAQETQYF. CDR3 DNA: TGTGCCAGCAGCGTAGCGGGGGCGCAAGAGACCCAGTACTTC.

The chain combines TRBV5-5 with TRBJ2-5; a weak D match, TRBD1 (7 bases). Germline-derived CDR1 and CDR2 are SGHKS and YYEKEE (reference sequence). This CDR3 spans 16 amino acids. V was cut by 4 bases and J by 0 bases, with 16 bases left in between. CDR3 bases: TGTGCCAGCAGCCGCGGGGACAGCCTGTACCAAGAGACCCAGTACTTC. Its protein is CASSRGDSLYQETQYF.

The V call is TRBV27, the J call TRBJ1-5; TRBD1 matches 7 bases. Germline-derived CDR1 and CDR2 are MNHEY and SMNVEV (reference sequence). There are 14 residues in the CDR3. J was trimmed by 2 bases and V by 6 bases; bases with no gene match: 4. The CDR3 DNA follows: TGTGCCAGCAGCCCCACAGGGGGCAATCAGCCCCAGCATTTT. This encodes CASSPTGGNQPQHF.